This entry is about one T cell receptor beta chain. This CDR3 region has 14 residues. With V trimmed by 6 bases and J by 2 bases, 6 bases remained unmatched. Per the germline V gene, CDR1 is MNHEY and CDR2 is SVGAGI. The entry originates in a study of blood T cell repertoires in COVID-19. Study context: Whether acute or convalescent, the COVID-19 samples came from the United States, Italy and Spain. T cells, B-cell-depleted T cells, or PBMCs provided the cDNA or gDNA that served as material.

Original processing methods: Estimation of nucleated cell counts relied on the amplification of reference gene primers. TCRdb's table, derived via immunoSEQ multiplex PCR, lists solely in-frame clones and lacks some. That table supplies the V and J calls and clone size; D and trimming were determined from the DNA. Here the sample spans about 250,000 clones, 84% being singletons. Material: peripheral blood. The clonotype comes from a man aged 50-59 years with acute or convalescent COVID-19. V and J are TRBV6-5 and TRBJ2-7; 8 bases are shared with TRBD1. The CDR3 sequence is CASSIDRGTYEQYF. The CDR3 coding sequence is TGTGCCAGCAGCATCGACAGGGGAACCTACGAGCAGTACTTC.